This entry lists 18 T cell receptor beta chains sequenced from one sample in a study of glioma-infiltrating T cells. The iRepertoire nested amplicon-rescue multiplex PCR amplified TCR alpha and beta CDR3s from RNA. TCRdb analysed the multiplex PCR reads with MiXCR anew, one entry per CDR3 protein. The data show approximately 89,000 distinct CDR3 sequences, 20% to 25% seen once. Specimen: glioma tissue, nonneoplastic brain tissue, or PBMCs (not recorded which). Receptors originate from a human donor with low-grade glioma or glioblastoma, undergoing nonglioma brain surgery, or in good health (not recorded which).

This clonotype is medium-sized. The V and J genes are TRBV27 and TRBJ1-6; no firm D call. The CDR3 spans 13 residues. CDR1 is MNHEY, CDR2 SMNVEV, per germline (reference sequence). V lost 3 bases and J lost 7, with 7 bases in between. Here the CDR3 DNA reads TGTGCCAGCAGTTTCCGGGAGAATTCACCCCTCCACTTT. Translation gives CASSFRENSPLHF.

The DNA for the CDR3 is TGCGCCAGCAGCCTGACAAGTAACTATGGCTACACCTTC. Amino acid sequence: CASSLTSNYGYTF. The V call is TRBV5-1, the J call TRBJ1-2, with D uncertain. CDR1 is SGHRS, CDR2 YFSETQ, per germline. Trimming left V 4 bases short and J 1 base short, with 8 bases between. The CDR3 has 13 residues.

This clonotype was observed at least ten times. The chain carries TRBV6-1 and TRBJ1-2; tentatively, D is TRBD1 (6 bases). The germline V and J ends were trimmed by 6 bases and 0 bases, with 8 bases remaining between them. Germline CDR1 MNHNS, CDR2 SASEGT. The CDR3 loop spans 13 amino acids. CDR3 sequence reads: CASRRQANYGYTF. The DNA for the CDR3 is TGTGCCAGCAGGCGACAGGCTAACTATGGCTACACCTTC.

This clonotype was seen repeatedly, ten times or more. The rearrangement links TRBV3-1 to TRBJ2-3; possible D gene TRBD1, 5 bases. The CDR3 has 17 amino acids. V lost 0 bases, J lost 4 bases, and 17 bases lay in between. Per germline, CDR1 LGHDT and CDR2 YNNKEL (reference sequence). CDR3 loop: CASSQETWGPNSDTQYF. The CDR3 coding sequence is TGTGCCAGCAGCCAAGAAACGTGGGGCCCGAATTCAGATACGCAGTATTTT.

A few counts support this clonotype. The genes are TRBV4-1 and TRBJ2-1; D tentatively fits TRBD1 or TRBD2 (5 bases each). V shed 1 base and J shed 5 bases, with 18 bases lying between them. The CDR3 is made up of 17 amino acids. Germline lookup yields CDR1 MGHRA and CDR2 YSYEKL. The CDR3 sequence is CASSQVHARTGHNEQFF. As DNA, the CDR3 is TGCGCCAGCAGCCAAGTTCATGCGCGCACGGGACACAATGAGCAGTTCTTC.

On this clonotype itself: This may be a read error, as it is one base from a much larger clone. This chain uses TRBV14 with TRBJ2-1; D is possibly TRBD1 or TRBD2 (6 bases each). CDR3 length: 14 amino acids. With 2 bases removed from V and 15 bases from J, the gap between germline ends came to 20 bases. Germline CDR1 SGHDN, CDR2 FVKESK. CDR3 in amino acids: CASSQTGAVGHPFF. The CDR3 DNA reads TGTGCCAGCAGCCAAACGGGGGCTGTCGGGCATCCGTTCTTC.

This clonotype has more than one count but fewer than ten. The rearrangement uses TRBV2 and TRBJ2-7; D could derive from TRBD1 or TRBD2 (5 bases each). There are 21 residues in the CDR3. Trimming shortened V by 3 bases and J by 1 base, and 31 bases separated the two germline ends. Germline V gene lookup returns CDR1 SNHLY and CDR2 FYNNEI. The CDR3 region is CASSERRAGKRSVWESYEQYF. The CDR3 coding sequence is TGTGCCAGCAGTGAGCGCCGGGCAGGGAAAAGGTCTGTCTGGGAGTCCTACGAGCAGTACTTC.

This clonotype was picked up a small number of times. This chain links TRBV5-1 with TRBJ2-2, with a tentative D call TRBD2 (5 bases). Germline assignment: CDR1 SGHRS and CDR2 YFSETQ. The V and J ends lost 0 bases and 5 bases respectively, with 14 bases between them. The CDR3 runs to 16 residues. The CDR3 reads CASSLADIARTGELFF. The CDR3 bases are TGCGCCAGCAGCTTGGCCGATATAGCGAGAACCGGGGAGCTGTTTTTT.

This chain uses TRBV20-1 with TRBJ1-1; TRBD1 is a possible D gene (6 bases). The V gene lost 5 bases and the J gene lost 6 bases, with 16 bases spanning the gap. The CDR3 spans 13 residues. Germline CDR1 and CDR2: DFQATT and SNEGSKA (reference sequence). The CDR3 DNA follows: TGCAGTGCTGCGACAGGAGGGGGATCTGAAGCTTTCTTT. This encodes CSAATGGGSEAFF.

Ten or more counts support this clonotype. The chain has TRBV18 and TRBJ2-1; 10 bases line up with TRBD2. Germline-derived CDR1 and CDR2 are KGHSH and LQKENI. The junction had 3 bases not matched to a gene; V was cut back by 5 bases and J by 5 bases. This CDR3 has 14 residues. The CDR3 DNA sequence: TGTGCCAGCTCAACGGGACTAGCGAACAATGAGCAGTTCTTC. Translated, it gives CASSTGLANNEQFF. The whole variable domain, remainder taken from reference TRBV18 and TRBJ2-1, is NAGVMQNPRHLVRRRGQEARLRCSPMKGHSHVYWYRQLPEEGLKFMVYLQKENIIDESGMPKERFSAEFPKEGPSILRIQQVVRGDSAAYFCASSTGLANNEQFFGPGTRLTVL.

This clonotype has ten or more counts. V is TRBV12-3 or TRBV12-4 and J is TRBJ1-1, with 7 bases lining up with TRBD1. The CDR3 contains 13 residues. J gave up 4 bases and V 7 bases, and 6 bases lay outside the gene matches. CDR3 nucleotide sequence: TGTGCCAGCACCACAGGGGTTGGCACTGAAGCTTTCTTT. This gives the protein CASTTGVGTEAFF.

This clonotype was detected ten times or more. This sequence joins TRBV11-1 and TRBJ1-5; D call uncertain. The CDR3 extends over 13 amino acids. Germline V CDR1 and CDR2: SGHAT, FQDESV (reference sequence). The ends were cut back, 2 bases at V and 3 bases at J, with 5 bases in the middle. Here the CDR3 reads CASSLSLNQPQHF. DNA of the CDR3: TGTGCCAGCAGCTTAAGTCTCAATCAGCCCCAGCATTTT.

CDR3 loop: CASTQGLAGGSNNEQFF. The CDR3 coding sequence is TGTGCCAGTACACAAGGACTAGCGGGAGGTAGCAACAATGAGCAGTTCTTC. The rearrangement joins TRBV19 to TRBJ2-1; 14 bases align to TRBD2. Germline V gene lookup returns CDR1 LNHDA and CDR2 SQIVND (reference sequence). After removal of 7 bases from V and 5 bases from J, the junction contained 10 bases not matched to a gene. This CDR3 spans 17 amino acids.

As DNA, the CDR3 is TGTGCCAGCAGCAACGGACAGGGGGGAAACACCATATATTTT. It encodes CASSNGQGGNTIYF. The chain employs TRBV11-2 and TRBJ1-3; 9 positions agree with TRBD1. CDR1 and CDR2 (germline): SGHAT, FQNNGV. The length of the CDR3 is 14 residues. Trimming cost V 5 bases and J 4 bases; bases outside gene matches: 3.

This clonotype occurred many times. V and J are TRBV2 and TRBJ2-1, with a possible D match to TRBD2 (6 bases). The CDR3 is 17 amino acids. CDR1 and CDR2 (germline): SNHLY, FYNNEI. With 5 bases removed from V and 0 bases from J, the gap between germline ends came to 17 bases. CDR3 DNA: TGTGCCAGCAGTCCCCCTAGACTAGTCGTCTCCTACAATGAGCAGTTCTTC. Its translation is CASSPPRLVVSYNEQFF.

As to this clonotype: One junction end does not reproduce the germline sequence, and a read error may be involved. The V and J genes are TRBV7-2 and TRBJ2-7; TRBD2 is a possible D gene (6 bases). Per germline, CDR1 SGHTA and CDR2 FQGNSA. CDR3 length equals 15 residues. CDR3 in amino acids: CASSLGGISSYEQCF. As DNA, the CDR3 is TGTGCCAGCAGCTTGGGCGGGATCTCCTCCTACGAGCAGTGCTTC.

In its sample, this clonotype was seen many times. The genes are TRBV20-1 and TRBJ2-7; TRBD2 matches 8 bases. Germline CDR1 is DFQATT and CDR2 is SNEGSKA (reference sequence). The junction had 4 bases not matched to a gene; V was cut back by 1 base and J by 2 bases. The CDR3 is 14 residues long. This chain's CDR3 is CSARGPGLAYEQYF. CDR3 DNA: TGCAGTGCTAGAGGACCGGGACTAGCCTACGAGCAGTACTTC.

This clonotype occurred many times. The J gene is TRBJ2-7, the V gene TRBV6-1; D unclear. V lost 6 bases to trimming and J lost 1 base, with 7 bases between them. The length of the CDR3 is 12 residues. CDR1 and CDR2 (germline): MNHNS, SASEGT. CDR3 region: CASSRSSYEQYF. CDR3 sequence (DNA): TGTGCCAGCAGCCGCAGTTCCTACGAGCAGTACTTC.